This T cell receptor (beta chain) was identified during a study of T cells expressing NK-cell markers. Study summary: In sorted CD3+CD56+NKG2C+, CD3+CD56+NKG2C- and CD3+CD56-NKG2C+ T cells, TCR beta repertoires were obtained. Study conclusions and caveats: Topping the CD3+CD56-NKG2C+ fraction as well were these clonotypes, in several donors. Expanded NKG2C+ T cell clones were not confirmed as HCMV-specific.

The CDR3 spans 13 residues. Germline V lookup: CDR1 LNHDA, CDR2 SQIVND (reference sequence). It was by 5'RACE template switching with UMIs that TCR beta cDNA was made. TCRdb reprocessed the 5' RACE reads; each CDR3 protein has one entry and no DNA is given. Its listing shows 20,000 to 25,000 distinct CDR3 sequences. A remark on this clonotype: What it binds is unknown.

Sequencing used blood T cells: a sorted CD56 or NKG2C T cell subset, CD4+ or CD8+ T cells, or bulk PBMC T cells (not recorded which). This receptor was identified in a man aged 18-75 years in good health. The chain has TRBV19 and TRBJ1-5. CDR3 residues: CASRTGNHQPQHF.